This T cell receptor beta chain was profiled in a study of CD8 T cells in ankylosing spondylitis. The study's findings and limits: Seemingly characteristic of ankylosing spondylitis blood was a TCR beta motif consisting of about 8 highly homologous variants. Significant enrichment of disease-linked clones was reported in matched ankylosing spondylitis synovial fluid.

Molecular-barcoded quantitative 5'-RACE produced these TCR beta libraries. TCRdb reprocessed the 5' RACE reads with MiXCR, giving one entry per CDR3 protein. The sample has over 400,000 distinct CDR3 sequences, 25% to 30% seen once; the top ten hold about 0.9%. This CDR3 is 14 amino acids long. Germline lookup yields CDR1 DFQATT and CDR2 SNEGSKA (reference sequence). With 3 bases clipped from V and 6 bases from J, the junction kept 4 bases outside the gene matches. This clonotype was recorded a few times. The antigen is unknown. The TCR comes from a male donor with ankylosing spondylitis. The sample was blood, either unsorted or a sorted T cell fraction (not recorded which). The J gene is TRBJ2-2, the V gene TRBV20-1; 10 nucleotides match TRBD2. The CDR3 region has the DNA TGCAGTGCTAGGGTAGCGGGAGGCTCCGGGGAGCTGTTTTTT. Its protein product is CSARVAGGSGELFF.